This T cell receptor (beta chain) came from a study of cytomegalovirus exposure and HLA in healthy donors. Study results and caveats: It was 164 TCR beta chains that were listed as cytomegalovirus-associated. Available immune exposure information covered CMV serostatus only. Many donors carried some public TCRs, although rarity characterized most TCR sequences.

This CDR3 is 13 amino acids long. Unmatched junction bases numbered 4, after V lost 5 bases and J lost 6 bases. Germline V lookup: CDR1 MNHNY, CDR2 SVGAGI (reference sequence). A remark on this clone: Its matching antigen is unknown.

The PCR had 60 Vbeta and 13 Jbeta primers. How the authors handled the data: Later work found 65 million to 100 million unique TCR beta chains, with 9.5 million to 14 million shared. The data were produced by immunoSEQ multiplex PCR, yet TCRdb's version contains in-frame clones alone and is incomplete. V, J and clone size were drawn from that table, and D and trimming were deduced from the DNA. Here the sample spans 92,000 or so clones, approximately 68% being singletons. The sequence derives from a woman aged 45-59 years in good health and CMV-seropositive. This chain connects TRBV6-6 to TRBJ2-1, with 7 bases that match TRBD1. Sequenced input: PBMCs. CDR3 in amino acids: CASSTDRVNEQFF. In DNA, the CDR3 is TGTGCCAGCAGTACCGACAGGGTCAATGAGCAGTTCTTC.